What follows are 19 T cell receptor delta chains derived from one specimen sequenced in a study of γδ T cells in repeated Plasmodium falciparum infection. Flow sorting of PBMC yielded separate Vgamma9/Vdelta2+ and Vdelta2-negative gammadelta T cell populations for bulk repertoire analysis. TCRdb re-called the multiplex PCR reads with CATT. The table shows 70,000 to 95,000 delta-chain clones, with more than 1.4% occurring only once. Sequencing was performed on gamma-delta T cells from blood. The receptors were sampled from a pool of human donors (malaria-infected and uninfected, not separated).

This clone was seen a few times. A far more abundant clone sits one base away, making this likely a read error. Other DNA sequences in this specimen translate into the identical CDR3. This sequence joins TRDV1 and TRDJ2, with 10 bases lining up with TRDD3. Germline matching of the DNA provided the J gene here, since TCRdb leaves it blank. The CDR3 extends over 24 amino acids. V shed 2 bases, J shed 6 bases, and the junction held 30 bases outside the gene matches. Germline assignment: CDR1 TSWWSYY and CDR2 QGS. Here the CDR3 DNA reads TGTGCTCTTGGGGAATCGATAACCTTCCCACCTTTTACCGGGGGATACGCGGGAGCAGCACAACTCTTCTTT. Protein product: CALGESITFPPFTGGYAGAAQLFF.

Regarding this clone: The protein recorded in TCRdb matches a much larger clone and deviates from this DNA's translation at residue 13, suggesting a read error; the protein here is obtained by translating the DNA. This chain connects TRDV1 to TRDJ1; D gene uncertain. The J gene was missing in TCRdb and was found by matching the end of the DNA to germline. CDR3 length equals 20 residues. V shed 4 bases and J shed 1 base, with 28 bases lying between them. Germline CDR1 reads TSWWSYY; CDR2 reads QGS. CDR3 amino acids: CALGGHRRRARPPTTDKLIF. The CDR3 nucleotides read TGTGCTCTTGGGGGGCACCGGAGAAGGGCTCGCCCACCAACCACCGATAAACTCATCTTT.

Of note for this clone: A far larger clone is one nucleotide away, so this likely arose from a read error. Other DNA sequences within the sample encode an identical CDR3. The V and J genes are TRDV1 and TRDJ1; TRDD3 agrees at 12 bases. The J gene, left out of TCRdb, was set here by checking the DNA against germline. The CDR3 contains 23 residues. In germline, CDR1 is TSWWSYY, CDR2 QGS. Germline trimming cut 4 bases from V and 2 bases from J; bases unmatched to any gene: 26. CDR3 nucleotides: TGTGCTCTTGGGGCTCGGCCTCTCCCTAATAGTCTGGGGGATACGGGTTATACCGATAAACTCATCTTT. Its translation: CALGARPLPNSLGDTGYTDKLIF.

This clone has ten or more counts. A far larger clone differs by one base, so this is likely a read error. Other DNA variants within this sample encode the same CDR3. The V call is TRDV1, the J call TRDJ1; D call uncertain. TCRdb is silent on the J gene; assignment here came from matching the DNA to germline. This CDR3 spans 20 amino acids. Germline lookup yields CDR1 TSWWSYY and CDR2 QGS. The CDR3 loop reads CALGERGDSPRRRFTDKLIF. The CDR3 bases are TGTGCTCTTGGGGAACGGGGCGATAGCCCTCGCCGACGTTTCACCGACAAACTCATCTTT.

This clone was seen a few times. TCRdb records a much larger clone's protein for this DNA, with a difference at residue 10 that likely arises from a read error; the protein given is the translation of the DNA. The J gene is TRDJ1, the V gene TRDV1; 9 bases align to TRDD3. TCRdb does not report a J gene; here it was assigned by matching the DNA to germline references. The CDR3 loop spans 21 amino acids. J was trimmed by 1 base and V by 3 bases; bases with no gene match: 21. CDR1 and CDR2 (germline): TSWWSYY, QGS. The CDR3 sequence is CALGENCRLEVGDKSTDKLIF. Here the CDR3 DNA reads TGTGCTCTTGGGGAGAACTGCCGCCTAGAAGTGGGGGATAAGAGCACCGATAAACTCATCTTT.

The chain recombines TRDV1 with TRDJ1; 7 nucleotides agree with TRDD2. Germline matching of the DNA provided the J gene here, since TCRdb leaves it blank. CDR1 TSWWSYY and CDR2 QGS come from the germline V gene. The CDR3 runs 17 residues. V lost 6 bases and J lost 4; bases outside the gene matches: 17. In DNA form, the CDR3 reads TGTGCTCTTGGACCCCCGCCTTCCTTATCCTTGGGCGATAAACTCATCTTT. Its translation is CALGPPPSLSLGDKLIF.

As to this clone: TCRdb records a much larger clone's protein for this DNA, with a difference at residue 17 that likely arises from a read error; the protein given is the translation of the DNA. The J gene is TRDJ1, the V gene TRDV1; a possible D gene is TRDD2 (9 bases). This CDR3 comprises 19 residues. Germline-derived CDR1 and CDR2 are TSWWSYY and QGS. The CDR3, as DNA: TGTGCTCTTGGTCCTTCCTACGACCTTGGGGATACATACACCGATAAACGCATCTTT. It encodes CALGPSYDLGDTYTDKRIF.

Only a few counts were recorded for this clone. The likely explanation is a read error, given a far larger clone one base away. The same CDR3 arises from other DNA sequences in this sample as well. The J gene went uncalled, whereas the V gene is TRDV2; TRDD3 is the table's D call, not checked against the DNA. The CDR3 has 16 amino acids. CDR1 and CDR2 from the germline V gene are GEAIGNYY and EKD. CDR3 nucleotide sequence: TGTGCCTGTGGTTCTACTGGGACCCTCGGTGCCGATAAGCTCATCTTT. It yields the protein CACGSTGTLGADKLIF.

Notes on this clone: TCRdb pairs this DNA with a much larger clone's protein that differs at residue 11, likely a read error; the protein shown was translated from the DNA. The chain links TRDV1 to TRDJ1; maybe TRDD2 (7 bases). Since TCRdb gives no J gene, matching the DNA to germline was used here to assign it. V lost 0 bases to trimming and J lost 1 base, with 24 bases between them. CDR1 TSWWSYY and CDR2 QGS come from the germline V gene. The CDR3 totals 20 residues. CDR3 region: CALGELIPTRMLGTTDKLIF. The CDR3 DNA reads TGTGCTCTTGGGGAACTTATTCCTACTCGGATGCTGGGGACCACCGATAAACTCATCTTT.

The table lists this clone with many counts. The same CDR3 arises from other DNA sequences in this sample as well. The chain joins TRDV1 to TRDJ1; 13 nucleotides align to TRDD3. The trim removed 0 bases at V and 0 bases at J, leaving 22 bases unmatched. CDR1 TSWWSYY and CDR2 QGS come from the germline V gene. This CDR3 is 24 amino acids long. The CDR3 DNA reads TGTGCTCTTGGGGAACTCCACTTTTATTCTGTACTGGGGGATACGCACGTTTACACCGATAAACTCATCTTT. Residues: CALGELHFYSVLGDTHVYTDKLIF.

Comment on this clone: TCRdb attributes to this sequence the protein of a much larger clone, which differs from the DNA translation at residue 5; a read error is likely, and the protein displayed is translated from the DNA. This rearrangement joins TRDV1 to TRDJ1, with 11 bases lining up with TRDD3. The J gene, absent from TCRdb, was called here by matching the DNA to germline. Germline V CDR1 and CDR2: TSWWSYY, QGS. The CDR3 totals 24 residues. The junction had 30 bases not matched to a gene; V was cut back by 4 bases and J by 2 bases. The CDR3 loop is CALGGGKGSSYLRWGIRITDKLIF. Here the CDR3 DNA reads TGTGCTCTTGGGGGAGGAAAAGGATCATCCTACTTAAGGTGGGGGATACGTATAACCGATAAACTCATCTTT.

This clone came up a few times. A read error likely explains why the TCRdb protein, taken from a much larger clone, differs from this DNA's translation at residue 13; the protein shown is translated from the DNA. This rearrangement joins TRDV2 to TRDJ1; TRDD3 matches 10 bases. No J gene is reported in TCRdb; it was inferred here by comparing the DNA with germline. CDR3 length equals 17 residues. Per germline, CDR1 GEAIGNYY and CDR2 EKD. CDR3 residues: CACDALTGGSATGKLIF. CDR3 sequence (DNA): TGTGCCTGTGACGCACTTACTGGGGGATCTGCGACCGGTAAACTCATCTTT.

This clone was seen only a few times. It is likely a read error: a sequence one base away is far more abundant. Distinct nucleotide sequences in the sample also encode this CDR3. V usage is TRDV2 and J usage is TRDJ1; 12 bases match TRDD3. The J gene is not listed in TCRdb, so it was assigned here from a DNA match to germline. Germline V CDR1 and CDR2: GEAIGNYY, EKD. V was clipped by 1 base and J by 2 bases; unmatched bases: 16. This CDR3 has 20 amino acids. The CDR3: CACDTLTGGYPDRMTDKLIF. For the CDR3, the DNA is TGTGCCTGTGACACTCTTACTGGGGGATACCCCGACAGAATGACCGATAAACTCATCTTT.

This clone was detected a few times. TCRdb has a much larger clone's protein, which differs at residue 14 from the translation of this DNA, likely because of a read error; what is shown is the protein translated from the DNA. The CDR3 coding sequence is TGTGCTCTTGGGGAAGGGGAAGGAACGGTCATTCCAGTACCGGGGATTGCCTGCACCGATAAACTCATCTTT. It translates to CALGEGEGTVIPVPGIACTDKLIF. This rearrangement joins TRDV1 to TRDJ1; tentative D call: TRDD3 (6 bases). No J gene is reported in TCRdb; it was inferred here by comparing the DNA with germline. CDR1 and CDR2 (germline): TSWWSYY, QGS. The CDR3 sequence is 24 residues long. V shed 2 bases and J shed 1 base, with 38 bases lying between them.

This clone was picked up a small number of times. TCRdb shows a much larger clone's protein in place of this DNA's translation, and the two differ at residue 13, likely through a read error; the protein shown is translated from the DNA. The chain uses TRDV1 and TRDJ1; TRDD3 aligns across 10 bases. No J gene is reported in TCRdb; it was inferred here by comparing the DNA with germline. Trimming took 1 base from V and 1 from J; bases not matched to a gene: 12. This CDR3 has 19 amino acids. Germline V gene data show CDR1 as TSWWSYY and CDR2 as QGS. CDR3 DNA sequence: TGTGCTCTTGGGGAACCATTTTCTGACTGGGGGATGTGCACCGATAAACTCATCTTT. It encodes CALGEPFSDWGMCTDKLIF.

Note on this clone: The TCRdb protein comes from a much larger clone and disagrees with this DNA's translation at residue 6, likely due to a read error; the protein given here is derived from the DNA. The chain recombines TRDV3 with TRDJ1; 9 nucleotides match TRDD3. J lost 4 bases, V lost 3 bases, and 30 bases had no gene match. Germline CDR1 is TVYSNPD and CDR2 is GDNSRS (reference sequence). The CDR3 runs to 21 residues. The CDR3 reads CALPKPPFYHWGRTNRDKLIF. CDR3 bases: TGTGCCTTGCCCAAGCCCCCGTTCTACCACTGGGGGAGGACTAATCGCGATAAACTCATCTTT.

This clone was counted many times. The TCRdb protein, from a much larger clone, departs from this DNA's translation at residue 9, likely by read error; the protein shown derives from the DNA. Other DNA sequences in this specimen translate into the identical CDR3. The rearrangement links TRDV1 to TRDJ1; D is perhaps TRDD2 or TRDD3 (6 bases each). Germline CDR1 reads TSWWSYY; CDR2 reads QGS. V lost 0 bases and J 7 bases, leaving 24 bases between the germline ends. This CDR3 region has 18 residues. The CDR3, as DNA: TGTGCTCTTGGGGAACTGTCCTACAGGGGGACCCCCTATAGTAAACTCATCTTT. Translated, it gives CALGELSYRGTPYSKLIF.

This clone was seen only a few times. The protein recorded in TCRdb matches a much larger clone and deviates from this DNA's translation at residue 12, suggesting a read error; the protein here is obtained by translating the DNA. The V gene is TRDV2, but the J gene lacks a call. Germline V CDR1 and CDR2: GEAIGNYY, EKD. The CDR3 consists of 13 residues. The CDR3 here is CACDVRRVPELTF. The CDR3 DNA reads TGTGCCTGTGACGTCCGACGGGTCCCCGAACTCACCTTT.

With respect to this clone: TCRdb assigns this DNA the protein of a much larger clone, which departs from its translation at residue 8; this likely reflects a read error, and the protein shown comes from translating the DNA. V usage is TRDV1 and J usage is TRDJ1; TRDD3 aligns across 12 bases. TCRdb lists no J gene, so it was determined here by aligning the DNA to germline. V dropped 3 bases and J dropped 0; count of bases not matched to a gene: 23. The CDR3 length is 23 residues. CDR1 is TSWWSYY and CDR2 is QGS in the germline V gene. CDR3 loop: CALGEHVAYPGNWGILYTDKLIF. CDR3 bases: TGTGCTCTTGGGGAGCATGTAGCCTACCCGGGGAACTGGGGGATACTGTACACCGATAAACTCATCTTT.